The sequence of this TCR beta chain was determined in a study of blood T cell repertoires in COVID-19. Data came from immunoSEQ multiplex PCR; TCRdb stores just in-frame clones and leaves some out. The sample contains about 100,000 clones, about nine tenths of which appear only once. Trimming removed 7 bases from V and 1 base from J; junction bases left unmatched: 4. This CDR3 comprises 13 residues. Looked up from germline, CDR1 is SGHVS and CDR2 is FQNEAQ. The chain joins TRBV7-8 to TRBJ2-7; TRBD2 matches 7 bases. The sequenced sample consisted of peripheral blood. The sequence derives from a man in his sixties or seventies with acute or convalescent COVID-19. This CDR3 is CASTMGGSYEQYF. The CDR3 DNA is TGTGCCAGCACGATGGGGGGGTCCTACGAGCAGTACTTC.